This is a list of T cell receptor beta chains from one sample in a study of control samples from healthy donors and cancer patients. The data were produced by immunoSEQ multiplex PCR, yet TCRdb's version contains in-frame clones alone and is incomplete. The sample yields 110,000 or so clones, roughly 91% seen once. The sequencing sample was made of blood. The source is a woman aged 45-59 years in good health. The CDR3 runs from the conserved cysteine through the conserved F or W. Fields, in order: J gene, D gene, clone size, V gene, CDR3 DNA, CDR3 protein. D genes are given only for firm matches. Some rows mark clone size as missing; the rest say once, few, many or name a class of expanded clone.

TRBJ1-1	-	-	TRBV9	TGTGCCAGCAGCCCAAAGACGGTGAACACTGAAGCTTTCTTT	CASSPKTVNTEAFF
TRBJ1-3	-	-	TRBV30	TGTGCCTGGAGTGTAATGGTCTGGCAGCCCATCTCTGGAAACACCATATATTTT	CAWSVMVWQPISGNTIYF
TRBJ1-2	-	-	TRBV9	TGTGCCAGCAGCGTAGCGGGGACCTCCTACACCTTC	CASSVAGTSYTF
TRBJ2-4	-	-	TRBV5-6	TGTGCCAGCAGCTTTCGGCTAGCCAAAAACATTCAGTACTTC	CASSFRLAKNIQYF
TRBJ2-3	-	-	TRBV19	TGTGCCAGTAGGGCCTGGTATATCGGGGCAGATACGCAGTATTTT	CASRAWYIGADTQYF
TRBJ2-2	TRBD2	-	TRBV7-2	TGTGCCAGCAGCAAGGCGGGGGGGCCGACCGGGGAGCTGTTTTTT	CASSKAGGPTGELFF
TRBJ1-1	-	-	TRBV12-3/TRBV12-4	TGTGCCAGCAGTTTAGTGGGGAACACTGAAGCTTTCTTT	CASSLVGNTEAFF
TRBJ1-4	TRBD1	-	TRBV7-2	TGTGCCAGCAGCCTCAGACAGGGGGCGTCTAATGAAAAACTGTTTTTT	CASSLRQGASNEKLFF
TRBJ2-7	TRBD1	-	TRBV7-9	TGTGCCAGCTCCGGAGGACAGGGGCGTACCCCCTACGAGCAGTACTTC	CASSGGQGRTPYEQYF
TRBJ1-1	-	-	TRBV18	TGTGCCAGCTCGCCGGACCGCACAGAAGCTTTCTTT	CASSPDRTEAFF
TRBJ2-2	-	-	TRBV7-2	TGTGCCAGCAGCTTCCGAGGGGTCACCGGGGAGCTGTTTTTT	CASSFRGVTGELFF
TRBJ2-3	-	-	TRBV6-5	TGTGCCAGCAGTTTAGGCCGCAGGACAGATACGCAGTATTTT	CASSLGRRTDTQYF
TRBJ2-3	-	-	TRBV3-1/TRBV3-2	TGTGCCAGCAGCCAAGCCCCCACAGATACGCAGTATTTT	CASSQAPTDTQYF
TRBJ1-2	-	-	TRBV6-6	TGTGCCAGCAGTTACCATAGGCAGCCTAACTATGGCTACACCTTC	CASSYHRQPNYGYTF
TRBJ2-1	-	-	TRBV30	TGTGCCCGAGGTTTAGCGTACCACTACAATGAGCAGTTCTTC	CARGLAYHYNEQFF
TRBJ1-1	-	few	TRBV10-1	TGCGCCAGCAGGCCCGTAGAGATGAACACTGAAGCTTTCTTT	CASRPVEMNTEAFF
TRBJ1-6	-	-	TRBV6-6	TGTGCCAGCAGTTTGTCGTTGCGTCCCCTCCACTTT	CASSLSLRPLHF
TRBJ2-7	TRBD1	-	TRBV7-9	TGTGCCACTACAGAGTCGGGACAGGCCTACGAGCAGTACTTC	CATTESGQAYEQYF
TRBJ2-1	TRBD2	-	TRBV27	TGTGCCAGCAGTTTATCAGGGACTAGCGGGGGGGGTTGGTTCTTC	CASSLSGTSGGGWFF
TRBJ1-1	TRBD1	-	TRBV18	TGTGCCAGCTCGCCAGTACAGGGGAGTGCTTTCTTT	CASSPVQGSAFF
TRBJ2-1	-	-	TRBV19	TGTGCCAGTAGCTTAACGGGGTTCTACAATGAGCAGTTCTTC	CASSLTGFYNEQFF
TRBJ2-1	-	-	TRBV9	TGTGCCAGCAGCGTAGGTGGCGGTGCATACAATGAGCAGTTCTTC	CASSVGGGAYNEQFF
TRBJ1-5	-	-	TRBV9	TGTGCCAGCAGCGTTTCAGATGCCCCATGGAGCAATCAGCCCCAGCATTTT	CASSVSDAPWSNQPQHF
TRBJ2-1	-	-	TRBV20-1	TGCAGTGCCCAGGGGCCAAGGGAGCAGTTCTTC	CSAQGPREQFF
TRBJ2-2	TRBD1	-	TRBV4-1	TGCGCCAGCAGCCAAGATAAAGGGGGCTGGAGCACCGGGGAGCTGTTTTTT	CASSQDKGGWSTGELFF
TRBJ2-7	-	once	TRBV27	TGTGCCAGCAGCCCCCTCGGGTCAGGCAAATACGAGCAGTACTTC	CASSPLGSGKYEQYF
TRBJ1-3	TRBD1	-	TRBV18	TGTGCCAGCTCTTACGGACAGGGTAGATCTGGAAACACCATATATTTT	CASSYGQGRSGNTIYF
TRBJ2-2	-	-	TRBV4-3	TGCGCCAGCAGGTCCTACACCGGGGAGCTGTTTTTT	CASRSYTGELFF
TRBJ1-4	-	-	TRBV4-2	TGTGCCAGCAGCCAAGATACGGATGAAAAACTGTTTTTT	CASSQDTDEKLFF
TRBJ1-1	-	few	TRBV28	TGTGCCAGCAGTTTGCCCCGGGGGCTGAACACTGAAGCTTTCTTT	CASSLPRGLNTEAFF
TRBJ1-5	-	-	TRBV4-3	TGCGCCAGCAGCCAAGATCTTGGTCAGCCCCAGCATTTT	CASSQDLGQPQHF
TRBJ1-1	-	-	TRBV19	TGTGCCAGTAGTAACCCAGACAGGTTGATGAACACTGAAGCTTTCTTT	CASSNPDRLMNTEAFF
TRBJ1-1	TRBD1	-	TRBV28	TGTGCCAGCAGTTTCCCCACGACAGGGGGGTCCACTGAAGCTTTCTTT	CASSFPTTGGSTEAFF
TRBJ1-1	-	-	TRBV19	TGTGCCAGTAGTATAGATCAGAGGCGGAAGAACACTGAAGCTTTCTTT	CASSIDQRRKNTEAFF
TRBJ2-2	TRBD2	-	TRBV24-1	TGTGCCACCAGTGATTTGGGGCTAGCGGATAACACCGGGGAGCTGTTTTTT	CATSDLGLADNTGELFF
TRBJ1-1	-	few	TRBV7-9	TGTGCCAGCAGCTTAACAGAACGGACTGAAGCTTTCTTT	CASSLTERTEAFF
TRBJ2-6	-	-	TRBV2	TGTGCCAGCTGTGAGCGGCTTCTGAGCTCTGGGGCCAACGTCCTGACTTTC	CASCERLLSSGANVLTF
TRBJ2-2	-	once	TRBV7-9	TGTGCCAGCGGAGGCACGGGACTGCAAGTCGGGGAGCTGTTTTTT	CASGGTGLQVGELFF
TRBJ2-3	-	-	TRBV6-5	TGTGCCAGCAGTCATCGGAGCGCCACAGATACGCAGTATTTT	CASSHRSATDTQYF
TRBJ1-5	-	-	TRBV7-8	TGTGCCAGCAGCTACACAGGTACTAGCAATCAGCCCCAGCATTTT	CASSYTGTSNQPQHF
TRBJ1-4	-	-	TRBV6-5	TGTGCCAGCAGTTTCCAAGGGTCTGGTAATGAAAAACTGTTTTTT	CASSFQGSGNEKLFF
TRBJ1-4	-	-	TRBV5-5	TGTGCCAGCAGCGTTGCAGTTAATGAAAAACTGTTTTTT	CASSVAVNEKLFF
TRBJ1-1	TRBD1	-	TRBV20-1	TGCAGTGCTCCGGACAGGGGATTGGCTTTCTTT	CSAPDRGLAFF
TRBJ2-2	TRBD1	-	TRBV24-1	TGTGCCACCAGTGATTTCGGACAGGGTGCCGGGGAGCTGTTTTTT	CATSDFGQGAGELFF
TRBJ1-5	-	-	TRBV9	TGTGCCAGCAGCCCACAGGGAGGGGGAAGCAATCAGCCCCAGCATTTT	CASSPQGGGSNQPQHF
TRBJ1-4	-	-	TRBV28	TGTGCCAGCAAGGGGGTTAAGGGGACAACTAATGAAAAACTGTTTTTT	CASKGVKGTTNEKLFF
TRBJ2-1	-	-	TRBV24-1	TGTGCCACCAGTGAACAGTTGAAGCAGTTCTTC	CATSEQLKQFF
TRBJ1-2	-	-	TRBV7-4	TGTGCCAGCAGCTTAGCGCATAATAGGGACGGCTACACCTTC	CASSLAHNRDGYTF